This is a list of T cell receptor beta chains from one sample in a study of blood T cell repertoires in COVID-19. TCRdb's table, derived via immunoSEQ multiplex PCR, lists solely in-frame clones and lacks some. The repertoire holds around 180,000 clones, with around 85% as singletons. Sequencing was carried out using peripheral blood. Receptors were obtained from a man between 65 and 80 years old with active or convalescent COVID-19. Both conserved end residues are trimmed from each CDR3.

j_call v_call cdr3_aa
TRBJ1-2 TRBV7-9 ASSLDTAYGYT
TRBJ1-5 TRBV5-1 ASSSGQPNQPQH
TRBJ2-1 TRBV9 ASSVESVGNEQF
TRBJ2-2 TRBV7-9 ASSRKQGANTGELF
TRBJ1-2 TRBV5-6 ASSDRRVSNYGYT
TRBJ2-7 TRBV4-2 ASSQDFGDRVNEQY
TRBJ2-7 TRBV28 ASRPSGSPSEQY
TRBJ2-3 TRBV6-2/TRBV6-3 ASSPPRSLSGTDTQY
TRBJ2-1 TRBV29-1 SVDNRGLVNEQF
TRBJ2-3 TRBV4-3 ASSQDRAGHGGPDTQY
TRBJ1-1 TRBV27 ASSLRGLGTEAF
TRBJ2-7 TRBV10-3 AIRPGQGVAGEQY
TRBJ2-7 TRBV15 ATSRSGDPNTYEQY
TRBJ1-4 TRBV28 ASSFGHQGLHEKLF
TRBJ2-3 TRBV9 ASSVGRVMTDTQY
TRBJ2-7 TRBV7-8 ASSLGTSGRFQEQY
TRBJ2-1 TRBV27 ASSSRLAGGLGTYNEQF
TRBJ1-2 TRBV11-3 ASSCPGQGNGYT
TRBJ2-4 TRBV23-1 ASSFHVLRRGVTKNIQY
TRBJ1-3 TRBV12-3/TRBV12-4 ASSPNGGNTIY
TRBJ1-6 TRBV19 ASSLGTGGISPLH
TRBJ1-2 TRBV10-3 AISSRVYGYT
TRBJ1-6 TRBV5-4 ASSLGPTGNNSPLH
TRBJ2-1 TRBV9 ASSVSVAGENEQF
TRBJ2-2 TRBV7-2 ASSRTSGDHTGELF
TRBJ2-7 TRBV15 ATSRVAGPPVGYEQY
TRBJ2-3 TRBV10-1 ASSDGGPDTQY
TRBJ1-4 TRBV20-1 SASKTDLEEKLF
TRBJ2-2 TRBV2 ACRGDANTGELF
TRBJ2-1 TRBV3-1/TRBV3-2 ASSRDIYNEQF
TRBJ1-2 TRBV27 ASSFRQGSGYT
TRBJ2-1 TRBV5-1 ASSDGTSGNNEQF
TRBJ1-4 TRBV28 ASSSEGPNEKLF
TRBJ1-1 TRBV27 ASSLYSLYRGRATEAF
TRBJ1-2 TRBV28 ASSTGQGGGYT
TRBJ2-1 TRBV3-1/TRBV3-2 ASSQVSGGHREQF
TRBJ2-7 TRBV28 ASSPPGGSYEQY
TRBJ2-2 TRBV5-1 ASSFGTSGSETGELF
TRBJ2-5 TRBV12-3/TRBV12-4 ASSAWGGETQY
TRBJ2-7 TRBV7-9 ASSLFGGQRTYEQY
TRBJ2-5 TRBV27 ASSLRSTGGKETQY
TRBJ1-5 TRBV4-3 ASSQDRRQNQPQH